This T cell receptor (beta chain) was profiled in a study of T cell responses to AZD1222 COVID-19 vaccine. Concerning this clone: The antigen is undetermined.

Second-dose groups at about 4 or about 12 weeks were pooled. Study-wide results and limits: Spike-specific TCR breadth and depth grew following two AZD1222 doses. Sampling that yielded the repertoires occurred only after the peak T cell response.

Measured with immunoSEQ multiplex PCR; TCRdb has only the in-frame clones, and not every one. The sample lists about 160,000 clones, around nine tenths occurring once. This CDR3 contains 14 residues. Trimming at V came to 4 bases and at J to 8 bases, leaving 10 bases not matched to a gene. Germline V gene lookup returns CDR1 SGHDN and CDR2 FVKESK. V usage is TRBV14 and J usage is TRBJ1-2; 7 bases fit TRBD1. This clonotype originated in an adult who received the AZD1222 COVID-19 vaccine. Sequenced here: peripheral blood, sampled 28 days after the second AZD1222 dose. In nucleotides, the CDR3 is TGTGCCAGCAGCCGAAAGGGTAGGGGGCCCGGCTACACCTTC. Translating gives CASSRKGRGPGYTF.